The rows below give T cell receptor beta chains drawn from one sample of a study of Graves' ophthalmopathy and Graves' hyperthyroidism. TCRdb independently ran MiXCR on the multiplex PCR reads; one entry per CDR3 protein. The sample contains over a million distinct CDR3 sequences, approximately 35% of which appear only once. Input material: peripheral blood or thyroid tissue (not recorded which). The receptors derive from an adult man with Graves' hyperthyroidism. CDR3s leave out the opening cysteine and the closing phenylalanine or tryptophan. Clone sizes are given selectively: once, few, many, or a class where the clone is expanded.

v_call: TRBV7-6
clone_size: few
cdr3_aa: ASSLATSGANVLT

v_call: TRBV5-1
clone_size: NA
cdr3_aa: ASRGSFIEAF

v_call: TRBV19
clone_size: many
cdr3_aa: ASSAPGQGANGSPLH

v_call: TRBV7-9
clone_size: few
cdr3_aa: AGSQVWGLETQY

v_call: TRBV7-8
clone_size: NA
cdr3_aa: ASSLVAGEAGASGYT

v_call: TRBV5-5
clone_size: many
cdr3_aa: ASSLWSPMNTEAF

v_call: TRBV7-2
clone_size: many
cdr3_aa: ASTLSGVNSYGYT

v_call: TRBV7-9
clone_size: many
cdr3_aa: ASSSLYRVDYGYT

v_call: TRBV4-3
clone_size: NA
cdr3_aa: ASSYNPSGTYEKLF

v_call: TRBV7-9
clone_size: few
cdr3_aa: ASSTFPGQGYYEQY

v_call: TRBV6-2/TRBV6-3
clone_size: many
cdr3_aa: ASRHKAQY

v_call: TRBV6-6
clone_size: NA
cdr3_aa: ASSRITRQRDNTYEQY

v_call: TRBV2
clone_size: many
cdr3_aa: ASRDPRQSYT

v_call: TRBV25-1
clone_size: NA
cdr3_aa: ASSQPGRSYTEAF

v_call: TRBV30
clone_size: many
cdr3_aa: ARATGSTEAF

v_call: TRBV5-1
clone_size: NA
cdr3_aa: AWASGGSQPQH

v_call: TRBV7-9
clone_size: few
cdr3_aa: ASSLEASASYEQY

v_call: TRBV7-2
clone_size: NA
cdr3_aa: ASSLDSGTGGEKLF

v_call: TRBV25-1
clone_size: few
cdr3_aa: ASSLLTPLSGGNTEAF

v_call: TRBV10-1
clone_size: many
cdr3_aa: ASSETGGKETQY

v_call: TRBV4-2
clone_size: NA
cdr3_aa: ASSQRNNQPQH

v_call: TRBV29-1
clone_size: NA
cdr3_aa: SVDPERGETQY

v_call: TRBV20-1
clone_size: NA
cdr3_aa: SASFTSNLYEQY

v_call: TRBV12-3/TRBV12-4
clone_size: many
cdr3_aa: ASSSGQGSGETQY

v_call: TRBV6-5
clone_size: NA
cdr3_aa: ASSSTGTNYGYT

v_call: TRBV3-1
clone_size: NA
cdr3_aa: ASSQDLARNYGYT

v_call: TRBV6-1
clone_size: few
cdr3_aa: ASSETWDGFYEQY

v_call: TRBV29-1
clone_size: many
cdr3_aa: SASPDRARNTGELF

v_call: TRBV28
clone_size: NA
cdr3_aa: ASSLGHRKGQPQH

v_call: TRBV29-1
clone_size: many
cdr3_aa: SATDRVSTEAF

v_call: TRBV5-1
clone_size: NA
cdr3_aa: ASSLGSRTALSYEQY

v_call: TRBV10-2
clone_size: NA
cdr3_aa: ASSAGLAGGMYEQY

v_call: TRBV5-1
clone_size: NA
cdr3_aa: ASSLMSGNTGAF

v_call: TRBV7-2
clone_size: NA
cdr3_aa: ASSSRDILGRDQETQY

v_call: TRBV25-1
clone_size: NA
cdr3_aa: ARINSGNTEAF

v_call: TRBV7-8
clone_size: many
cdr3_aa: ASSYTGGQNYEQY

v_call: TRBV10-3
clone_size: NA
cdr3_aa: AIRPRQGETQY

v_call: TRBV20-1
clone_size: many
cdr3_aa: SARSREETQY

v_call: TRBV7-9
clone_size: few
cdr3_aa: ASRGTSNEKLF

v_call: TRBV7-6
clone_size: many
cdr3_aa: ASSLGTSGSPYEQY

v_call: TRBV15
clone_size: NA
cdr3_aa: ATSSYSGQGARTEAF

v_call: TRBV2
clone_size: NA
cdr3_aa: AIGNKNTGELF

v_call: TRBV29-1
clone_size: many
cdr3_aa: SVDGRGNYGYT

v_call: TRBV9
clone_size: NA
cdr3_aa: ASSLTAPVSNQPQH

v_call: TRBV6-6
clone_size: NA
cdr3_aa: ASSQDRGLYTGELF

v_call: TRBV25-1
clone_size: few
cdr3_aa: ASSESSQGPYNEQF

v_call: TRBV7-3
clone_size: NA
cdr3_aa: ASSLQGNHEH

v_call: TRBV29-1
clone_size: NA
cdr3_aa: SLGQGNYGYT

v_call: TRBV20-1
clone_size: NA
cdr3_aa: SARNLADLPQH

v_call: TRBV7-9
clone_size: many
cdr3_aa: ASSQPGQSSYEQY

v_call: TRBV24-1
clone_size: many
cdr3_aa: ATSGVRQETQY

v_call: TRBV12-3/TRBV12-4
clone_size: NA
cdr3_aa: ASSFPGQGQGRHEQY

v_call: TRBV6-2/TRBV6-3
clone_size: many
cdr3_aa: ASSRTGTEAF

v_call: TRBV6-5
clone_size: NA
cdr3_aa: ATGLAGESYEQY

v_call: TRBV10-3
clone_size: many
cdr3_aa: AIKGEMWGYT

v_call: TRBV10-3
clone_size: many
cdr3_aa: AISGPGGNQPQH

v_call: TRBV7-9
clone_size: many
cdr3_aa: ASSQDRDIYGYT